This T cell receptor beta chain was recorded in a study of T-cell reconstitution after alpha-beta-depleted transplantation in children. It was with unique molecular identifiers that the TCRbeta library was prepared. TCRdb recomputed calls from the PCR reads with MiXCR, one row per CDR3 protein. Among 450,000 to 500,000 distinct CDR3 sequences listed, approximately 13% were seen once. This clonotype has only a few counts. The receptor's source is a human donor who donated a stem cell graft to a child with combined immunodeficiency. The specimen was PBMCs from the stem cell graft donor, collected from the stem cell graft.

The CDR3 region is CASSQEAGIQYF. In nucleotides, the CDR3 is TGTGCCAGCAGCCAAGAGGCCGGCATTCAGTACTTC. The genes are TRBV4-2 and TRBJ2-4; D remains ambiguous. The CDR3 runs 12 residues. V was clipped by 0 bases and J by 9 bases, with 6 bases between them. Per germline, CDR1 LGHNA and CDR2 YNFKEQ.